The 18 T cell receptor beta chains listed next were all sequenced from one sample in a study of T cell changes during pregnancy in multiple sclerosis. The method was immunoSEQ multiplex PCR; TCRdb's version includes in-frame clones alone and lacks a portion of them. Of tens of thousands of clones listed, around 90% were seen once; the top ten hold around 0.7%. The sequences come from CD4+ T cells from peripheral blood mononuclear cells, collected in the second trimester of pregnancy. The receptor source for this set is a female donor in good health, enrolled as a control in a pregnancy study.

The rearrangement uses TRBV6-1 and TRBJ1-2, with TRBD1 identical over 8 bases. The length of the CDR3 is 13 residues. The germline V gene encodes CDR1 MNHNS and CDR2 SASEGT. J was trimmed by 8 bases and V by 4 bases; bases with no gene match: 6. The CDR3 DNA is TGTGCCAGCAGTGCCCAGGGGGCGGGAGGCTACACCTTC. Its translation is CASSAQGAGGYTF.

This clone was picked up a small number of times. The chain joins TRBV19 to TRBJ1-4; D call uncertain. The CDR3 loop spans 14 amino acids. Germline lookup yields CDR1 LNHDA and CDR2 SQIVND (reference sequence). Trimming pared 5 bases from V and 3 bases from J, leaving 10 bases between. CDR3 sequence reads: CASSRTSANEKLFF. In DNA, the CDR3 is TGTGCCAGTAGTCGAACCTCGGCTAATGAAAAACTGTTTTTT.

The chain combines TRBV4-1 with TRBJ2-5, with 8 bases aligning to TRBD2. V trimming: 1 base; J trimming: 5 bases; junction bases outside the gene matches: 12. Germline V gene lookup returns CDR1 MGHRA and CDR2 YSYEKL. The CDR3 runs 17 residues. The CDR3 reads CASSQVAGGRGGETQYF. DNA for the CDR3: TGCGCCAGCAGCCAAGTTGCGGGGGGACGGGGGGGTGAGACCCAGTACTTC.

The rearrangement joins TRBV4-1 to TRBJ2-5; maybe TRBD2 (6 bases). V lost 0 bases to trimming and J lost 4 bases, with 24 bases between them. Germline CDR1 reads MGHRA; CDR2 reads YSYEKL. The CDR3 has 19 amino acids. The DNA for the CDR3 is TGCGCCAGCAGCCAAGAAGGATACGGGAGAAGGGCCCAAGGAGAGACCCAGTACTTC. Amino acids: CASSQEGYGRRAQGETQYF.

Concerning this clone: The identical CDR3 is also encoded by other nucleotide sequences in the sample. This sequence joins TRBV9 and TRBJ1-2; 7 bases fit TRBD1. Germline CDR1 is SGDLS and CDR2 is YYNGEE. The CDR3 loop spans 18 amino acids. V gave up 4 bases and J gave up 3 bases; unmatched junction bases: 18. This CDR3 reads CASSYRPEPGQTDYGYTF. CDR3 DNA sequence: TGTGCCAGCAGCTATCGCCCGGAACCGGGACAGACAGACTATGGCTACACCTTC.

This chain uses TRBV7-3 with TRBJ2-1; 7 bases are shared with TRBD2. With 5 bases clipped from V and 4 bases from J, the junction kept 8 bases outside the gene matches. The CDR3 totals 15 residues. Germline loops: CDR1 SGHTA, CDR2 FQGTGA. Here the CDR3 DNA reads TGTGCCAGCAGCCGGAGCGGGACTAAATACAATGAGCAGTTCTTC. This gives the protein CASSRSGTKYNEQFF.

The chain recombines TRBV6-1 with TRBJ2-3; TRBD2 aligns across 7 bases. Trimming at V came to 8 bases and at J to 5 bases, leaving 7 bases not matched to a gene. Per germline, CDR1 MNHNS and CDR2 SASEGT. The CDR3 is 13 residues long. The CDR3 loop reads CASRAGRGDTQYF. In DNA, the CDR3 is TGTGCCAGCCGGGCAGGGAGGGGAGATACGCAGTATTTT.

The chain employs TRBV5-4 and TRBJ1-2; possibly TRBD1 for D (5 bases). Germline V CDR1 and CDR2: SGHNT, YYREEE (reference sequence). V lost 5 bases, J lost 8 bases, and 16 bases lay in between. The CDR3 has 13 residues. The chain's CDR3 is CASRPSAGGGYTF. CDR3 sequence (DNA): TGTGCCAGCAGACCTTCTGCGGGGGGGGGCTACACCTTC.

J is TRBJ1-4 and V is TRBV28; D perhaps matches TRBD1 (6 bases). Trimming cost V 2 bases and J 3 bases, with 10 bases left between them. Germline-derived CDR1 and CDR2 are MDHEN and SYDVKM. This CDR3 is 15 amino acids long. CDR3 amino acids: CASSLQGHSNEKLFF. In nucleotides, the CDR3 is TGTGCCAGCAGTTTACAGGGGCATTCTAATGAAAAACTGTTTTTT. Using reference TRBV28 and TRBJ1-4 for the parts outside the CDR3, the full variable domain is DVKVTQSSRYLVKRTGEKVFLECVQDMDHENMFWYRQDPGLGLRLIYFSYDVKMKEKGDIPEGYSVSREKKERFSLILESASTNQTSMYLCASSLQGHSNEKLFFGSGTQLSVL.

The chain uses TRBV6-6 and TRBJ1-1; D remains ambiguous. The ends were cut back, 0 bases at V and 11 bases at J, with 10 bases in the middle. This CDR3 spans 12 amino acids. The germline V gene encodes CDR1 MNHNY and CDR2 SVGAGI (reference sequence). In DNA, the CDR3 is TGTGCCAGCAGTTACTCGGCAGAATCCGCTTTCTTT. Translating it yields CASSYSAESAFF.

The V gene is TRBV13, the J gene TRBJ1-2, with 7 bases fitting TRBD1. From germline, CDR1 is PRHDT and CDR2 FYEKMQ (reference sequence). The CDR3 has 12 amino acids. The trim removed 4 bases at V and 5 bases at J, leaving 1 base unmatched. The CDR3 reads CASSWTGYGYTF. CDR3 coding DNA: TGTGCCAGCAGCTGGACAGGATATGGCTACACCTTC.

The chain combines TRBV10-1 with TRBJ2-7; 9 bases match TRBD2. With 2 bases clipped from V and 2 bases from J, the junction kept 10 bases outside the gene matches. The CDR3 length is 17 residues. Looked up from germline, CDR1 is WNHNN and CDR2 is SYGVQD (reference sequence). CDR3 coding DNA: TGCGCCAGCAGTGAGCCGTCCCTAGCGGGGCTCCCCTACGAGCAGTACTTC. This gives the protein CASSEPSLAGLPYEQYF.

This clone has a single count. The chain joins TRBV28 to TRBJ1-3; 7 positions agree with TRBD1. V lost 4 bases and J lost 6; bases outside the gene matches: 9. Germline V lookup: CDR1 MDHEN, CDR2 SYDVKM. The CDR3 loop spans 15 amino acids. The CDR3 protein is CASSSPGGRENTIYF. In DNA, the CDR3 is TGTGCCAGCAGTTCCCCAGGGGGTCGGGAAAACACCATATATTTT.

The genes are TRBV11-2 and TRBJ1-2, with unresolved D. The CDR3 length is 15 residues. Germline loops: CDR1 SGHAT, CDR2 FQNNGV. Trimming took off 0 bases at V and 0 bases at J, with 8 bases between the two ends. The CDR3 spells CASSLERRANYGYTF. CDR3 bases: TGTGCCAGCAGCTTAGAGAGGCGGGCTAACTATGGCTACACCTTC. The variable domain in full, completed from reference TRBV11-2 and TRBJ1-2, reads EAGVAQSPRYKIIEKRQSVAFWCNPISGHATLYWYQQILGQGPKLLIQFQNNGVVDDSQLPKDRFSAERLKGVDSTLKIQPAKLEDSAVYLCASSLERRANYGYTFGSGTRLTVV.

The rearrangement joins TRBV19 to TRBJ1-1, with 10 nucleotides matching TRBD1. Germline V gene data show CDR1 as LNHDA and CDR2 as SQIVND (reference sequence). This CDR3 contains 13 residues. The V gene end was trimmed by 6 bases and the J gene end by 5 bases; junction bases not matched to a gene: 3. The CDR3 loop reads CASRDRGWTEAFF. The CDR3 DNA reads as TGTGCCAGTAGGGACAGGGGGTGGACTGAAGCTTTCTTT.

The V gene is TRBV6-5, the J gene TRBJ2-1; 8 nucleotides match TRBD1. The CDR3 extends over 15 amino acids. Germline V gives CDR1 MNHEY, CDR2 SVGAGI. V shed 2 bases, J shed 7 bases, and the junction held 7 bases outside the gene matches. CDR3 amino acids: CASSYAATGANEQFF. CDR3 bases: TGTGCCAGCAGTTACGCAGCGACAGGGGCGAATGAGCAGTTCTTC.

The table lists this clone with a count of one. The V and J genes are TRBV5-6 and TRBJ1-4, with D hard to call. V was clipped by 3 bases and J by 7 bases, with 16 bases between them. The germline gives CDR1 SGHDT, CDR2 YYEEEE. The CDR3 totals 15 residues. The CDR3 region is CASSSRRVASEKLFF. CDR3 DNA: TGTGCCAGCAGCTCCCGCCGGGTGGCCAGTGAAAAACTGTTTTTT.

This clone has a handful of counts. The genes are TRBV25-1 and TRBJ1-1, with 7 bases matching TRBD1. CDR1 is MGHDK, CDR2 SYGVNS, per germline. The CDR3 has 14 residues. Trimming took 6 bases from V and 4 from J; bases not matched to a gene: 8. The CDR3 DNA reads TGTGCCAGCAGGTCTATAGGGGGCATCACTGAAGCTTTCTTT. The encoded protein is CASRSIGGITEAFF.